This TCR beta chain appears in the sequencing data of a study of PD-1 blockade in classical Hodgkin lymphoma. Only in-frame clones appear in the TCRdb table, and some are missing; sequencing was by immunoSEQ multiplex PCR. The sample holds about 12,000 clones, roughly 81% seen once. The CDR3 extends over 15 amino acids. The V end was cut by 4 bases, the J end by 2 bases, with 14 bases between. Per germline, CDR1 MDHEN and CDR2 SYDVKM. Every patient was affected by relapse after autologous stem cell transplantation, while exposure to brentuximab vedotin was not uniform. Sequenced material: peripheral blood mononuclear cells (PBMCs), taken at baseline. This chain connects TRBV28 to TRBJ1-2; D uncertain. This sequence originates from a human donor with classical Hodgkin lymphoma. CDR3 nucleotide sequence: TGTGCCAGCAGTTCAGTCTCGCCTCCCAACTATGGCTACACCTTC. Protein sequence: CASSSVSPPNYGYTF.